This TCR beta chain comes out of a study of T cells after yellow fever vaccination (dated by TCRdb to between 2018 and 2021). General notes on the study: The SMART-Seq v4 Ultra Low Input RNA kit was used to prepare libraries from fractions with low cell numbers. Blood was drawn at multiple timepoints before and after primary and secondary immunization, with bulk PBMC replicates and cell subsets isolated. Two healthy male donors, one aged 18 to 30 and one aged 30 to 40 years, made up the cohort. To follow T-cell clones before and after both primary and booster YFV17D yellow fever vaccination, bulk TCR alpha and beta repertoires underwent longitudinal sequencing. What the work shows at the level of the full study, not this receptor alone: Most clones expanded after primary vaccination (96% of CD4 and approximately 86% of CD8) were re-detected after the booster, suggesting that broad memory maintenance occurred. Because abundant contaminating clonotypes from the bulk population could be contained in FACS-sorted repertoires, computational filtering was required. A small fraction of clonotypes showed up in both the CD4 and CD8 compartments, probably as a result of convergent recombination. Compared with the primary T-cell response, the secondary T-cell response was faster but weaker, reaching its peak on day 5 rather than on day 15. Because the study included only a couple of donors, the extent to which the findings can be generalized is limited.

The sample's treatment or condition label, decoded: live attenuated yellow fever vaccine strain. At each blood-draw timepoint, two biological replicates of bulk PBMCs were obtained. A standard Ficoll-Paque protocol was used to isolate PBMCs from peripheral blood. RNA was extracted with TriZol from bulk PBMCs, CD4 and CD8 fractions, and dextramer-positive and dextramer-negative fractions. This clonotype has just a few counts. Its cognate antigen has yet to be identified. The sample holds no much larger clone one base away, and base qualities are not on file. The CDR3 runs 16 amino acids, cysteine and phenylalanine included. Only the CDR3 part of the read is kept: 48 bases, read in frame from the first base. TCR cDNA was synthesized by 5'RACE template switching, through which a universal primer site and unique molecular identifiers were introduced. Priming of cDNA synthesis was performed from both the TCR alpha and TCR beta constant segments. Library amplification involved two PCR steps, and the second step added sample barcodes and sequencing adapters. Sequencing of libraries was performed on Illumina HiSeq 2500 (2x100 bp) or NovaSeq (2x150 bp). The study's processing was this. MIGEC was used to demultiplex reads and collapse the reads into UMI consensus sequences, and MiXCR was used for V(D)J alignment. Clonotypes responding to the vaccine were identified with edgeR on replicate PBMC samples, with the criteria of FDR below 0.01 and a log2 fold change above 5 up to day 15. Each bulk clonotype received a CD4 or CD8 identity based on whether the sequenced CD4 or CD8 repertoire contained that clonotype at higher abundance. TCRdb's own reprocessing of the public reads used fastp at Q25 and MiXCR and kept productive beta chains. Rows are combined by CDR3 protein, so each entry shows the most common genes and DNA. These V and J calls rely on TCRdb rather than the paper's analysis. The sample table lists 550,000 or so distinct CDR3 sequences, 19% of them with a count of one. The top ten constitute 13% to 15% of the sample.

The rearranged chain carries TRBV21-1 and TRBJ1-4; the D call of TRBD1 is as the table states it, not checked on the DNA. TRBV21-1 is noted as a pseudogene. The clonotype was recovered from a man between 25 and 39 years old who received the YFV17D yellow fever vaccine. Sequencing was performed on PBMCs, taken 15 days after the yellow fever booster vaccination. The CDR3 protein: CASSKPRTGAYEKLFF. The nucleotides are TGTGCCAGCAGCAAACCCCGGACAGGGGCTTATGAAAAACTGTTTTTT.